The T cell receptor (beta chain) described here comes from a study of OX40 agonist ivuxolimab in advanced cancers. This clone has only a few counts. Antigen unknown. The germline V gene encodes CDR1 SGHAT and CDR2 FQNNGV. The CDR3 runs 14 residues. Trimming took off 4 bases at V and 0 bases at J, with 4 bases between the two ends. A history of autoimmune disease or systemic immunosuppression excluded patients. Profiling relied on immunoSEQ multiplex PCR, and the TCRdb table lists in-frame clones only, not all of them. The table includes tens of thousands of clones, roughly 82% detected once. Broader study findings: Among the lowest peripheral clonal expansion occurred in 0.1-3.0 mg/kg partial responders. Average numbers of expanded clones were greater in CD8+ T cells than in CD4+.

Sequences were derived from CD4+ or CD8+ T cells sorted from blood, sampled in a trial of the OX40 agonist ivuxolimab. The chain employs TRBV11-2 and TRBJ2-6; the D is unclear. This sequence was found in an adult with an advanced solid tumor such as melanoma, head and neck, liver or kidney cancer. The CDR3 coding sequence is TGTGCCAGCAGCTGGGCCTCTGGGGCCAACGTCCTGACTTTC. It specifies CASSWASGANVLTF.